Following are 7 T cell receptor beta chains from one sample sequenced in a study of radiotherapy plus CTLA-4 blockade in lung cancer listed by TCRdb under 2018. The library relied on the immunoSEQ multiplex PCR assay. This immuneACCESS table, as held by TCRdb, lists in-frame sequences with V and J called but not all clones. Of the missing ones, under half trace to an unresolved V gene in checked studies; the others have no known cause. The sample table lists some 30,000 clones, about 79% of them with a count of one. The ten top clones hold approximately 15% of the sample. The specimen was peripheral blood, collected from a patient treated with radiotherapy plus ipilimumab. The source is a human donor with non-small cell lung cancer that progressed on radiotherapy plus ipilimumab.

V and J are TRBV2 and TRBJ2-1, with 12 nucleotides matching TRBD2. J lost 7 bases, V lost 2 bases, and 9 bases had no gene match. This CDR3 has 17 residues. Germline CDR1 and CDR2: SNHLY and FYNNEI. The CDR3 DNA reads TGTGCCAGCAGTGAATCGGGGACTAGCGGGTTAACAAATGAGCAGTTCTTC. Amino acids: CASSESGTSGLTNEQFF.

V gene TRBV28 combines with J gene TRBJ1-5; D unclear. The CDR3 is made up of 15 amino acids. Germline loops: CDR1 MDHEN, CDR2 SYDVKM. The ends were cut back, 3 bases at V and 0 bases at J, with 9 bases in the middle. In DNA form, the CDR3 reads TGTGCCAGCAGTTTCCAGGACCTTAGCAATCAGCCCCAGCATTTT. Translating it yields CASSFQDLSNQPQHF.

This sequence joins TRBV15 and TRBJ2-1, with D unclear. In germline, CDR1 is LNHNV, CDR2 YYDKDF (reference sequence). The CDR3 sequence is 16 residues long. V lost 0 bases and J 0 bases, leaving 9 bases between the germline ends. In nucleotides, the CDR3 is TGTGCCACCAGCAGAGAGGGCCGGAGCTCCTACAATGAGCAGTTCTTC. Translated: CATSREGRSSYNEQFF.

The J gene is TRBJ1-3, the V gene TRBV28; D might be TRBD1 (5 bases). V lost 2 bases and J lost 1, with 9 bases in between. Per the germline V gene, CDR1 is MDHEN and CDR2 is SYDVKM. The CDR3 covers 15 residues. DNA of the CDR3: TGTGCCAGCAGTTTAATCCAGGGATCTGGAAACACCATATATTTT. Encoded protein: CASSLIQGSGNTIYF.

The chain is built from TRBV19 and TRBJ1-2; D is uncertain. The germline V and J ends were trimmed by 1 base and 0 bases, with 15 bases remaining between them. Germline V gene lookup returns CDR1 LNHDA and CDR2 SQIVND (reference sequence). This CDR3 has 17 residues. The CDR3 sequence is CASSIVAFGTTNYGYTF. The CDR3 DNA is TGTGCCAGTAGTATAGTAGCTTTCGGCACTACTAACTATGGCTACACCTTC.

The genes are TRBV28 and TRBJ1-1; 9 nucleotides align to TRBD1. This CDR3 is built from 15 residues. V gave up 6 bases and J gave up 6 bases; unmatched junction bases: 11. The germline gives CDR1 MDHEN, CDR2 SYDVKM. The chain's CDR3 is CASSLPGTGRAEAFF. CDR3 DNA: TGTGCCAGCAGCCTCCCAGGGACAGGGAGGGCTGAAGCTTTCTTT.

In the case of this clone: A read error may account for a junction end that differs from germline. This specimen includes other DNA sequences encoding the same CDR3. CDR3 coding DNA: TGCGCCAGCAGCTTGGGCGGAGCGGGAGGATCCTACGAGCAGTACTTC. This sequence encodes CASSLGGAGGSYEQYF. J is TRBJ2-7 and V is TRBV5-4; the match to TRBD2 covers 9 bases. The CDR3 has 16 amino acids. Germline V CDR1 and CDR2: SGHNT, YYREEE (reference sequence). Combining the CDR3 with reference TRBV5-4 and TRBJ2-7 gives the whole variable domain ETGVTQSPTHLIKTRGQQVTLRCSSQSGHNTVSWYQQALGQGPQFIFQYYREEENGRGNFPPRFSGLQFPNYSSELNVNALELDDSALYLCASSLGGAGGSYEQYFGPGTRLTVT.